The present T cell receptor (beta chain) was sequenced within a study of OX40 agonist ivuxolimab in advanced cancers. Study-level information: The mean age was approximately 60 years, ranging from roughly 23 to 80, with around four fifths of participants male.

Exclusion applied to patients with autoimmune disease history or systemic immunosuppression. TCRdb keeps only in-frame clones here, not all; method: immunoSEQ multiplex PCR. The repertoire holds about 49,000 clones, with 85% as singletons. In its sample, this clone was seen a few times. CDR3 length: 17 amino acids. Per the germline V gene, CDR1 is SGHDN and CDR2 is FVKESK. The trim removed 3 bases at V and 4 bases at J, leaving 6 bases unmatched. The V call is TRBV14, the J call TRBJ2-1, with 13 nucleotides matching TRBD2. Here the sequenced sample was CD4+ or CD8+ T cells sorted from blood, taken in a trial of the OX40 agonist ivuxolimab. The origin of this receptor is an adult with an advanced solid tumor such as melanoma, head and neck, liver or kidney cancer. CDR3 sequence: CASSHGRTSGGYNEQFF. The CDR3 coding sequence is TGTGCCAGCAGCCATGGAAGGACTAGCGGGGGATACAATGAGCAGTTCTTC.